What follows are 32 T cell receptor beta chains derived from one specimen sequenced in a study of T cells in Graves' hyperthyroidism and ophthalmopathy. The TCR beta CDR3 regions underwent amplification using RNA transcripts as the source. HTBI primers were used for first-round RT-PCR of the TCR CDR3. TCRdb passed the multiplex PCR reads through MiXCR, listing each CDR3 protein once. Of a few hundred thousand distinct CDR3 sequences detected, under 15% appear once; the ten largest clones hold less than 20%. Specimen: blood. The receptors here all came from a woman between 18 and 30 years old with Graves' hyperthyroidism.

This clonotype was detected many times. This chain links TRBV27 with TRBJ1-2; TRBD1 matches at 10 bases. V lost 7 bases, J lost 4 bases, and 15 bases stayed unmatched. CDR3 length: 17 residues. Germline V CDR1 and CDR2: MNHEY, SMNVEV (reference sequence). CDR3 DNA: TGTGCCAGCATGCGATACCGGGACAGGGGTTTGGGCTATGGCTACACCTTC. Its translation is CASMRYRDRGLGYGYTF.

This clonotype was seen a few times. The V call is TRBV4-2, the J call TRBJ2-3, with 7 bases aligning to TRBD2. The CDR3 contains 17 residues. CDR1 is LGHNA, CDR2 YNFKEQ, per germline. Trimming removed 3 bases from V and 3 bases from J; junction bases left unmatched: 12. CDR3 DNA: TGTGCCAGCAGCCAGGCCAAGGGCGGGAGTGGTACAGATACGCAGTATTTT. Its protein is CASSQAKGGSGTDTQYF.

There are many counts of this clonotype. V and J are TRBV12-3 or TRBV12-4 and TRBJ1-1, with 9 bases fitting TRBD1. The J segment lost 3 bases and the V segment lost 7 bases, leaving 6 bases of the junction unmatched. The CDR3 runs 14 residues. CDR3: CASITGGRDTEAFF. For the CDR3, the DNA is TGTGCCAGCATTACAGGGGGCAGGGACACTGAAGCTTTCTTT.

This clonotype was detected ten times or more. In DNA, the CDR3 is TGTGCCAGCAGCTTAGAAGGACGTATTAATCAGCCCCAGCATTTT. As protein: CASSLEGRINQPQHF. The chain couples TRBV7-8 to TRBJ1-5; D remains unclear. Trimming took 1 base from V and 4 from J, leaving 11 bases between them. The CDR3 contains 15 residues. In germline, CDR1 is SGHVS, CDR2 FQNEAQ.

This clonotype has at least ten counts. CDR3 DNA sequence: TGCGCCAGCAGCCAAGTCGCGGGAGTGGTCTACGAGCAGTACTTC. This sequence encodes CASSQVAGVVYEQYF. The J gene is TRBJ2-7, the V gene TRBV4-1, with TRBD2 matching 7 bases. Per the germline V gene, CDR1 is MGHRA and CDR2 is YSYEKL. The CDR3 loop spans 15 amino acids. The trim removed 1 base at V and 3 bases at J, leaving 6 bases unmatched.

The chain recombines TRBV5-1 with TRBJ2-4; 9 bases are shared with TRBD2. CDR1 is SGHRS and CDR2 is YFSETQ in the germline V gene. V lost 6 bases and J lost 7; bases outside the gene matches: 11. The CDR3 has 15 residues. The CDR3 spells CASTTGGRGLNIQYF. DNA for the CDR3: TGCGCCAGCACCACGGGCGGGAGGGGGTTGAACATTCAGTACTTC.

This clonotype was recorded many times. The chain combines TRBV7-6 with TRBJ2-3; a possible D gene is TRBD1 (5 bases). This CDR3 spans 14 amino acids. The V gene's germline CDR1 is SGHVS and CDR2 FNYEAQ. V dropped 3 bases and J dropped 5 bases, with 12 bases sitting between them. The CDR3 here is CASSFTGPRDTQYF. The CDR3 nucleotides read TGTGCCAGCAGCTTCACAGGACCTAGAGATACGCAGTATTTT. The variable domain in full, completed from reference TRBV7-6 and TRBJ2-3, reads GAGVSQSPRYKVTKRGQDVALRCDPISGHVSLYWYRQALGQGPEFLTYFNYEAQQDKSGLPNDRFSAERPEGSISTLTIQRTEQRDSAMYRCASSFTGPRDTQYFGPGTRLTVL.

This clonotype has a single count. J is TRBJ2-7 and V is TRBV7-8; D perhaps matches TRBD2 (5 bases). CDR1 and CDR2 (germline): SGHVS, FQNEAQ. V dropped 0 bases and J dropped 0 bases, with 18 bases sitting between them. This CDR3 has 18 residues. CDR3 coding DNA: TGTGCCAGCAGCTTAGCGAGGGCTCGCGGTTCCGGCTCCTACGAGCAGTACTTC. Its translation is CASSLARARGSGSYEQYF.

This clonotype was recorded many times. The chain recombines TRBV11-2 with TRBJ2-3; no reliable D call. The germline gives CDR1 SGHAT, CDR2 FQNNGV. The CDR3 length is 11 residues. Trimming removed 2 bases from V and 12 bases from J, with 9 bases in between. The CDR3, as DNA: TGTGCCAGCAGCTTATCCACGGTCCAGTATTTT. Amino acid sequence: CASSLSTVQYF.

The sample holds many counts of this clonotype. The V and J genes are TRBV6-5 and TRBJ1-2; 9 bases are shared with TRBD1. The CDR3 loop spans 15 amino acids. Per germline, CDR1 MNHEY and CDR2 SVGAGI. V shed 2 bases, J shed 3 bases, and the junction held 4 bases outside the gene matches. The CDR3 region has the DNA TGTGCCAGCAGTTACGAACAGGGGGCGGACTATGGCTACACCTTC. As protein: CASSYEQGADYGYTF.

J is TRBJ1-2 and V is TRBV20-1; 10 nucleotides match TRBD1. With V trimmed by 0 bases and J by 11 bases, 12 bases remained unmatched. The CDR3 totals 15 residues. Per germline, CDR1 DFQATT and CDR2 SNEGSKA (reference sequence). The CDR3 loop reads CSARDRGDRGVLYTF. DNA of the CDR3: TGCAGTGCTAGAGATAGGGGGGACAGGGGCGTATTGTACACCTTC.

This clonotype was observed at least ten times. The CDR3 is CASSPGGGNTIYF. Written as DNA, the CDR3 is TGTGCCAGCAGCCCCGGGGGGGGAAACACCATATATTTT. The chain carries TRBV7-2 and TRBJ1-3; D is perhaps TRBD1 (5 bases). V shed 5 bases and J shed 4 bases, with 9 bases lying between them. The CDR3 consists of 13 residues. Germline CDR1 and CDR2: SGHTA and FQGNSA.

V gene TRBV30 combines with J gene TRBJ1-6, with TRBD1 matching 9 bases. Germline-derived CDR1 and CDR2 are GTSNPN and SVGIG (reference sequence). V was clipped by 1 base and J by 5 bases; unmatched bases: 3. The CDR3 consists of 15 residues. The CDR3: CAWSGWTGDNSPLHF. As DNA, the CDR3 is TGTGCCTGGAGTGGTTGGACAGGGGATAATTCACCCCTCCACTTT.

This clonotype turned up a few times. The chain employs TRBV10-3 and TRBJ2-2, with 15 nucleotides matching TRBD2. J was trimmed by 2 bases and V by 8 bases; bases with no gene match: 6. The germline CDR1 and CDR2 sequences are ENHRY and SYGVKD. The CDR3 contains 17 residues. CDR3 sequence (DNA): TGTGCCATCCCCCGGACTAGCGGGAGGGAAAACACCGGGGAGCTGTTTTTT. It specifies CAIPRTSGRENTGELFF.

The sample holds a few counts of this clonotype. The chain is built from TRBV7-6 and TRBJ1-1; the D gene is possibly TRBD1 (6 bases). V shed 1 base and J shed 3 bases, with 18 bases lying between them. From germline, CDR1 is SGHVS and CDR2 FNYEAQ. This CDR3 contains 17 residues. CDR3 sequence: CASSLVGGGGGHTEAFF. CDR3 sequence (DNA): TGTGCCAGCAGCTTAGTAGGGGGTGGTGGGGGTCACACTGAAGCTTTCTTT.

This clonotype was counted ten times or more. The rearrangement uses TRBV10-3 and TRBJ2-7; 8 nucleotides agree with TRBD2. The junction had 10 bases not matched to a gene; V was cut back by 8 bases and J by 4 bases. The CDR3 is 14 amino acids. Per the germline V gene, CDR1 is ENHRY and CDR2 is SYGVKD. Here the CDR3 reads CAIGQDGRGYEQYF. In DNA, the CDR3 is TGTGCCATCGGTCAGGACGGGAGGGGTTACGAGCAGTACTTC.

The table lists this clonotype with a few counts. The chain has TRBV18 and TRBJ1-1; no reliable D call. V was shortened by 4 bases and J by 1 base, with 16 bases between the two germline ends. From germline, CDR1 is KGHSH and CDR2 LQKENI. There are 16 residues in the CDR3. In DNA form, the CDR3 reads TGTGCCAGCTCACAATGGACGGGTACGGGGAACACTGAAGCTTTCTTT. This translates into CASSQWTGTGNTEAFF.

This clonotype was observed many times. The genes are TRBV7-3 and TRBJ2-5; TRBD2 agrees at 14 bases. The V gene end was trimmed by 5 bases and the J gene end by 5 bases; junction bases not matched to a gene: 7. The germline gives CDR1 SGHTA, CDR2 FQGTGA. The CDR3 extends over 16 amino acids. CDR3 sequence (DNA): TGTGCCAGCAGCCTCTGGGGACTAGCGGGAGAGGAGACCCAGTACTTC. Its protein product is CASSLWGLAGEETQYF.

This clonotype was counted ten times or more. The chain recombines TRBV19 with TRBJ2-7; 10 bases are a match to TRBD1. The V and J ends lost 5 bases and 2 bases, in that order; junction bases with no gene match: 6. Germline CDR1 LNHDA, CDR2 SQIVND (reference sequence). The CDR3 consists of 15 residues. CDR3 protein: CASSSGGTGAYEQYF. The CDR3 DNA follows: TGTGCCAGTAGTTCGGGGGGGACAGGGGCCTACGAGCAGTACTTC.

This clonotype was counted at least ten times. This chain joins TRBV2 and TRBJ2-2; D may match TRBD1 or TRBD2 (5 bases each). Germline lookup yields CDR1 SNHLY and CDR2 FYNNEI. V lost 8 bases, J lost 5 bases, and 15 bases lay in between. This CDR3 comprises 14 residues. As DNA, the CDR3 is TGTGCCAGCCTCCGGGACCAGGGAACCGGGGAGCTGTTTTTT. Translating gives CASLRDQGTGELFF.

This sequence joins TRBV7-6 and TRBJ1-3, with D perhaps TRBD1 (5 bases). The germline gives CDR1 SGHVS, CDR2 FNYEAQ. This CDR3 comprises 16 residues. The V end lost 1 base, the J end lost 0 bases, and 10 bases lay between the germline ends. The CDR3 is CASSLGQLSSGNTIYF. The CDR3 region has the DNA TGTGCCAGCAGCTTAGGACAGCTGAGCTCTGGAAACACCATATATTTT.

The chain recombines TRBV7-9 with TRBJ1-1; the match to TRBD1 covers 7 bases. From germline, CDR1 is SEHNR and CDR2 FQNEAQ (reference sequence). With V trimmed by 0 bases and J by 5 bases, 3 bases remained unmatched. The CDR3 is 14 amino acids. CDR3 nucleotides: TGTGCCAGCAGCTTAGCCCCGACAGGGACTGAAGCTTTCTTT. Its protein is CASSLAPTGTEAFF.

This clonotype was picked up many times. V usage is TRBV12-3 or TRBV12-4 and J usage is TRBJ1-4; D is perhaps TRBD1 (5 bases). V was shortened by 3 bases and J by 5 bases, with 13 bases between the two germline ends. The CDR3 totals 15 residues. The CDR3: CASSFLLTDNEKLFF. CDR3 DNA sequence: TGTGCCAGCAGTTTTTTATTGACAGACAATGAAAAACTGTTTTTT.

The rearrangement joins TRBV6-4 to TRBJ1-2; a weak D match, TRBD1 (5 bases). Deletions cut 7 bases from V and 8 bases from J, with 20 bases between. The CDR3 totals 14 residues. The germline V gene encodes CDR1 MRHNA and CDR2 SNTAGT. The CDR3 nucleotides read TGTGCCAGCAATATGGGAGGGACCGGAGACGGCTACACCTTC. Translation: CASNMGGTGDGYTF.

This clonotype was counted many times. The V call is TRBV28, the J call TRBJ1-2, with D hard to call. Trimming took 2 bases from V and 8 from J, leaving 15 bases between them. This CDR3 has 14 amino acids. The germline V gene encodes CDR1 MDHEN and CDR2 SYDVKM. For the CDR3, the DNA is TGTGCCAGCAGTTTACATGGGGAGATGAGCGGCTACACCTTC. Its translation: CASSLHGEMSGYTF.

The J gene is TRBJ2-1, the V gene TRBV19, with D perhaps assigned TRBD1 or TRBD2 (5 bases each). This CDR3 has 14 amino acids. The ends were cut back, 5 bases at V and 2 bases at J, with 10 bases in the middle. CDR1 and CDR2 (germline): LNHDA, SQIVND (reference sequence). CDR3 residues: CASSWDQAYNEQFF. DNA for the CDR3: TGTGCCAGTAGTTGGGACCAGGCCTACAATGAGCAGTTCTTC.

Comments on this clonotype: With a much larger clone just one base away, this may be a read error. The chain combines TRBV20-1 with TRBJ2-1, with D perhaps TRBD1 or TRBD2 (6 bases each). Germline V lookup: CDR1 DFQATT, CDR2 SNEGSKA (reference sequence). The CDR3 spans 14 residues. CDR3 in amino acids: CSAPRGELNNEQCF. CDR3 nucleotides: TGCAGTGCCCCGAGGGGGGAGTTAAACAATGAGCAGTGCTTC.

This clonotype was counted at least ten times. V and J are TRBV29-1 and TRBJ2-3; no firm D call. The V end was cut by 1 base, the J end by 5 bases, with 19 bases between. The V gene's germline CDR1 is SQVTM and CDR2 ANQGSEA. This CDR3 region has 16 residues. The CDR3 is CSVEGVWVGGQDTQYF. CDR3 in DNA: TGCAGCGTTGAAGGGGTCTGGGTTGGCGGTCAAGATACGCAGTATTTT.

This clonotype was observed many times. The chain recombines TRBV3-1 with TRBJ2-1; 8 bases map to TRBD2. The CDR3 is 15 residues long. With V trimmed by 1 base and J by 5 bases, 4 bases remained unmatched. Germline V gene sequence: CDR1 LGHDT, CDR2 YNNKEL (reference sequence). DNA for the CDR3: TGTGCCAGCAGCCAAGGGCTAGCGGGCCACAATGAGCAGTTCTTC. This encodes CASSQGLAGHNEQFF.

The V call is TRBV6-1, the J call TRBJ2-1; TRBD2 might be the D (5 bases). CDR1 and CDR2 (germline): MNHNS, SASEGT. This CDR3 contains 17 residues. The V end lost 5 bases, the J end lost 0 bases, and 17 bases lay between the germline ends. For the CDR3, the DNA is TGTGCCAGCAGTACCGGGGTTCAGGATAGCTCCTACAATGAGCAGTTCTTC. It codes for CASSTGVQDSSYNEQFF.

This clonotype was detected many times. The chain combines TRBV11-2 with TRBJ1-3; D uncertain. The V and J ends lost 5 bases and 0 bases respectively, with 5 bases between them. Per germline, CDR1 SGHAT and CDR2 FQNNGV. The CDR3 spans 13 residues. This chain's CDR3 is CASSPSSGNTIYF. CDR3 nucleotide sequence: TGTGCCAGCAGCCCAAGCTCTGGAAACACCATATATTTT.

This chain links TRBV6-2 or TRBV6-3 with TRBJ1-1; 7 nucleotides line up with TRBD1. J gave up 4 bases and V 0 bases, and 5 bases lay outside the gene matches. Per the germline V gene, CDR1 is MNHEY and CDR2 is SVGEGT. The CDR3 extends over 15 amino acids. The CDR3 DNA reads TGTGCCAGCAGTTACTCGAGGCAGGGGGGCACTGAAGCTTTCTTT. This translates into CASSYSRQGGTEAFF.